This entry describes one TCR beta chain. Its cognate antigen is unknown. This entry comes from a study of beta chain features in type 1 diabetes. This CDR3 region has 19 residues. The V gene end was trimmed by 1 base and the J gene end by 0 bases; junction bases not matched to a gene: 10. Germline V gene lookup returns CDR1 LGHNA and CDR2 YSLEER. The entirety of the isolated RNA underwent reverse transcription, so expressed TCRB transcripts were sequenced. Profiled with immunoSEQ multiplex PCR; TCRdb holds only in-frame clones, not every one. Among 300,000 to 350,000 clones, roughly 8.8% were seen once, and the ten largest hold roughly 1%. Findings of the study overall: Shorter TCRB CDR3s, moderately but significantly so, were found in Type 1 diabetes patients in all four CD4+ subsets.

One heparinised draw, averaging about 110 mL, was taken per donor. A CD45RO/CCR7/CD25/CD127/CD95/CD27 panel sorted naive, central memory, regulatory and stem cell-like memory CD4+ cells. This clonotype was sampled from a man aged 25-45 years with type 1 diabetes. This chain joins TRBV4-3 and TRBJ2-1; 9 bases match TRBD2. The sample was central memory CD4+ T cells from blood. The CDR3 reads CASSQVSSGVIRSYNEQFF. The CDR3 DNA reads TGCGCCAGCAGCCAAGTATCTAGCGGGGTTATACGCTCCTACAATGAGCAGTTCTTC.